Below, one T cell receptor (beta chain) is given with its context. Its antigen remains unidentified. This entry comes from a study of cytomegalovirus exposure and HLA in healthy donors. Findings and limits, study-wide: It was likely that a cluster of highly shared sequence variants was a sequencing artifact. Cytomegalovirus-associated TCR beta chains were listed, numbering around 150. Rare TCR sequences predominated, though certain public TCRs were found in many donors.

PCR was performed using 60 Vbeta and 13 Jbeta primers. Using immunoSEQ multiplex PCR, the repertoire was profiled, and TCRdb retains in-frame clones only, with some absent. The data contain around 99,000 clones, 55% to 85% of them singletons. Germline values: CDR1 SGDLS, CDR2 YYNGEE. CDR3 length: 16 residues. Trimming shortened V by 4 bases and J by 1 base, and 17 bases separated the two germline ends. The source of this sequence is a man aged 25-45 years in good health and CMV-seronegative. The sample consisted of PBMCs. The chain employs TRBV9 and TRBJ1-2, with a weak D call TRBD1 (5 bases). Here the CDR3 DNA reads TGTGCCAGCAGCCCGCCTGGACACGATAGTAACTATGGCTACACCTTC. It codes for CASSPPGHDSNYGYTF. The full variable domain, rest sourced from reference TRBV9 and TRBJ1-2, is DSGVTQTPKHLITATGQRVTLRCSPRSGDLSVYWYQQSLDQGLQFLIQYYNGEERAKGNILERFSAQQFPDLHSELNLSSLELGDSALYFCASSPPGHDSNYGYTFGSGTRLTVV.